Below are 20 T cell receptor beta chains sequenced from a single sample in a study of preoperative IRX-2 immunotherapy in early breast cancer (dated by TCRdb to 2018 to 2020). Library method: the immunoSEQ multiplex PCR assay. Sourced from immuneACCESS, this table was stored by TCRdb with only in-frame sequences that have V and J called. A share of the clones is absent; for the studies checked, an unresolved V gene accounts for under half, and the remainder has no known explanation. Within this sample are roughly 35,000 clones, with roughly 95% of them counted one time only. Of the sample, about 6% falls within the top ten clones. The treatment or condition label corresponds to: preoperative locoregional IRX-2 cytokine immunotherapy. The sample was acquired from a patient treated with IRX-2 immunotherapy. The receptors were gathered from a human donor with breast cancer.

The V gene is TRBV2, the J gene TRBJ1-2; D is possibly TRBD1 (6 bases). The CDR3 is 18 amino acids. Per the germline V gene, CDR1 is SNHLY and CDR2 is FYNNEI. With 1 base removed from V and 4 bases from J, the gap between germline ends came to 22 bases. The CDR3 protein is CASSEGAGVQIVGYGYTF. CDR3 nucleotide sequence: TGTGCCAGCAGTGAAGGGGCAGGGGTTCAAATAGTAGGCTATGGCTACACCTTC.

The CDR3 loop reads CASSIATGYYPMIRRYPISPLHF. For the CDR3, the DNA is TGTGCCAGTAGTATTGCGACAGGATATTACCCAATGATTCGTCGATACCCCATTTCACCCCTCCACTTT. The chain carries TRBV19 and TRBJ1-6; TRBD1 might be the D (6 bases). Trimming took off 3 bases at V and 9 bases at J, with 39 bases between the two ends. The germline gives CDR1 LNHDA, CDR2 SQIVND (reference sequence). This CDR3 has 23 residues.

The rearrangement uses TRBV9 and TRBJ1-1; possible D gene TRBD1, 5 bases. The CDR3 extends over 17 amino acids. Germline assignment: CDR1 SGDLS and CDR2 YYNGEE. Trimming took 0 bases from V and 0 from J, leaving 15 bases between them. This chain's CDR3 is CASSVGGGMSMNTEAFF. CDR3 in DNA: TGTGCCAGCAGCGTAGGGGGGGGGATGAGTATGAACACTGAAGCTTTCTTT.

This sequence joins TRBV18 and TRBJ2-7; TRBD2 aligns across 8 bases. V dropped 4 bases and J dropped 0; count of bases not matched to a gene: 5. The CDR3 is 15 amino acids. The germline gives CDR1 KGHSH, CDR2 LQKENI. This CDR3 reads CASSRGSGASYEQYF. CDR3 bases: TGTGCCAGCTCACGGGGTAGCGGGGCCTCCTACGAGCAGTACTTC. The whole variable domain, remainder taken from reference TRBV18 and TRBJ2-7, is NAGVMQNPRHLVRRRGQEARLRCSPMKGHSHVYWYRQLPEEGLKFMVYLQKENIIDESGMPKERFSAEFPKEGPSILRIQQVVRGDSAAYFCASSRGSGASYEQYFGPGTRLTVT.

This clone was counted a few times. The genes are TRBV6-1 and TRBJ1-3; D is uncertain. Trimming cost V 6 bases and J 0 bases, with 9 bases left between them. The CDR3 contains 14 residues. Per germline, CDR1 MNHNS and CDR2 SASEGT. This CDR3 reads CASRAPSSGNTIYF. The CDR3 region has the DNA TGTGCCAGCAGGGCCCCGAGCTCTGGAAACACCATATATTTT.

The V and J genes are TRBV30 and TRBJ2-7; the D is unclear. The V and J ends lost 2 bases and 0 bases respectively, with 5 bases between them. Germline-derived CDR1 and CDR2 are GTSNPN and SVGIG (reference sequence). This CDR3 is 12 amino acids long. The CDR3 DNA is TGTGCCTGGAGTCCTTTCTCCTACGAGCAGTACTTC. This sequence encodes CAWSPFSYEQYF.

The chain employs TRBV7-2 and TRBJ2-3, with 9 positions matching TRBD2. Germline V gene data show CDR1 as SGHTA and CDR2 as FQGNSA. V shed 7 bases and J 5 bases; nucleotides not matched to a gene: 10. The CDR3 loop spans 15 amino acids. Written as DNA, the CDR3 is TGTGCCAGCACCAAATGGACTAGCGCGGAAGATACGCAGTATTTT. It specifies CASTKWTSAEDTQYF.

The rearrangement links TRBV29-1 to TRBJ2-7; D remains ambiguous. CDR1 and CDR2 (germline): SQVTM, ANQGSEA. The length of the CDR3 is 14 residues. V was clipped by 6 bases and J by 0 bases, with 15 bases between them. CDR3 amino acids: CSVKDLPSSYEQYF. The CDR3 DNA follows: TGCAGCGTCAAGGACCTACCTAGCTCCTACGAGCAGTACTTC.

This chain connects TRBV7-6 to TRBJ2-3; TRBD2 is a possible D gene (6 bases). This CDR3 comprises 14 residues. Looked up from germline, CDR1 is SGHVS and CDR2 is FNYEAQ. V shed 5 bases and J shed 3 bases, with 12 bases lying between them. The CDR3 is CASSPEGRTDTQYF. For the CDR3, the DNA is TGTGCCAGCAGCCCGGAGGGAAGAACAGATACGCAGTATTTT.

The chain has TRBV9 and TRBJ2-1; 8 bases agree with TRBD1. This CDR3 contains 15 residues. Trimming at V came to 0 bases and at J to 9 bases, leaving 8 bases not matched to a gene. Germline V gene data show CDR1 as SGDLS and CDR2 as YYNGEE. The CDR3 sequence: CASSVARTGRSEQFF. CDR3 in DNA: TGTGCCAGCAGCGTAGCTCGGACAGGGCGTAGTGAGCAGTTCTTC.

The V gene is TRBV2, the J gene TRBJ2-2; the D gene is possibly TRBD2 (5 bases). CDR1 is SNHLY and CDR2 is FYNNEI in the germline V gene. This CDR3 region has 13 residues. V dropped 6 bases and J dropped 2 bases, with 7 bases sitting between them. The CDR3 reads CASRDFNTGELFF. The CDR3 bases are TGTGCCAGCAGGGACTTCAACACCGGGGAGCTGTTTTTT.

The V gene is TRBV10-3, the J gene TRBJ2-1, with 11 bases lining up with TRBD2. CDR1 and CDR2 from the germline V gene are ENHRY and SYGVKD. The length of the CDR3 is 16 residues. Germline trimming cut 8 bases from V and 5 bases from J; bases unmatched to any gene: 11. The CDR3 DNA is TGTGCCATCTCCCCATGGACTAGCGGGTCACACAATGAGCAGTTCTTC. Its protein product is CAISPWTSGSHNEQFF.

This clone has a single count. The chain's CDR3 is CASNPQYRQNTEAFF. The CDR3 coding sequence is TGTGCCAGCAACCCACAATACCGACAGAACACTGAAGCTTTCTTT. The chain couples TRBV27 to TRBJ1-1, with D hard to call. This CDR3 contains 15 residues. Looked up from germline, CDR1 is MNHEY and CDR2 is SMNVEV (reference sequence). The germline V and J ends were trimmed by 7 bases and 1 base, with 16 bases remaining between them.

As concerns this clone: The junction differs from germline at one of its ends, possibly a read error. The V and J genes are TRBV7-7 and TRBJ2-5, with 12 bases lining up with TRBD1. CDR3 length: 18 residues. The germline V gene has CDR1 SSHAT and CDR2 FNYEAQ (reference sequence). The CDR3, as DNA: TGTGCTAGCAGCTTAAGGGGACAGGGGGCTAGATCCCAAGAGACCCAGTACTTC. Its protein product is CASSLRGQGARSQETQYF.

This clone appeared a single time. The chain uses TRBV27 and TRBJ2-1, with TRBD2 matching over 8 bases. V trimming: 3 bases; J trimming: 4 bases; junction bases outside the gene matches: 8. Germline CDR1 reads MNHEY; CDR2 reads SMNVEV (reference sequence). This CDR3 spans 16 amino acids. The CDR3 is CASSFRYSGVYNEQFF. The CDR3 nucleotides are TGTGCCAGCAGTTTTCGATATAGCGGGGTATACAATGAGCAGTTCTTC.

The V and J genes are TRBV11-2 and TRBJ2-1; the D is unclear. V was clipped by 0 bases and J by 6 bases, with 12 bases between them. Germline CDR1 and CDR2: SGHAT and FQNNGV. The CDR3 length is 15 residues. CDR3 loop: CASSLELGSRNEQFF. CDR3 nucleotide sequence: TGTGCCAGCAGCTTAGAGTTGGGGTCACGCAATGAGCAGTTCTTC.

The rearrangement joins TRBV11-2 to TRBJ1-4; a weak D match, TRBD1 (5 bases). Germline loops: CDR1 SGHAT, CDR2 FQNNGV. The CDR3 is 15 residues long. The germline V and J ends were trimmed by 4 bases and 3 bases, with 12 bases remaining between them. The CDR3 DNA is TGTGCCAGCAGCTCATCCCTGGGGCCTAATGAAAAACTGTTTTTT. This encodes CASSSSLGPNEKLFF.

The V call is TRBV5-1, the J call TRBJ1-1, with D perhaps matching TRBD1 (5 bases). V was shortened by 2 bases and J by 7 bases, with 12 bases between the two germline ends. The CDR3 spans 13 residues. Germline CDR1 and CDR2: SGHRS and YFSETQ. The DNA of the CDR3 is TGCGCCAGCAGCTTTCAACAGACAGATGAAGCTTTCTTT. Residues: CASSFQQTDEAFF.

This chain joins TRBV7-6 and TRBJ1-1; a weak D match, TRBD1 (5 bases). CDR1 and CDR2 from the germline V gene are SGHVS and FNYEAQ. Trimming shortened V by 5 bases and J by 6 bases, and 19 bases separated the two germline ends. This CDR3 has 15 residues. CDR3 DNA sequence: TGTGCCAGCAGCCAAGATAGGGGAGGAGGTCCTGAAGCTTTCTTT. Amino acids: CASSQDRGGGPEAFF. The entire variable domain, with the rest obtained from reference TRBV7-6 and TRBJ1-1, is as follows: GAGVSQSPRYKVTKRGQDVALRCDPISGHVSLYWYRQALGQGPEFLTYFNYEAQQDKSGLPNDRFSAERPEGSISTLTIQRTEQRDSAMYRCASSQDRGGGPEAFFGQGTRLTVV.

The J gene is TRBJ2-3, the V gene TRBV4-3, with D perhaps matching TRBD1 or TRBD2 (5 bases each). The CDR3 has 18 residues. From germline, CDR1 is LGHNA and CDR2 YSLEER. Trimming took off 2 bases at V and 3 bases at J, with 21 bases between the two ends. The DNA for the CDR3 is TGCGCCAGCAGCCAAAGGGAAGGACACACCGGAGGAACAGATACGCAGTATTTT. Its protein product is CASSQREGHTGGTDTQYF.